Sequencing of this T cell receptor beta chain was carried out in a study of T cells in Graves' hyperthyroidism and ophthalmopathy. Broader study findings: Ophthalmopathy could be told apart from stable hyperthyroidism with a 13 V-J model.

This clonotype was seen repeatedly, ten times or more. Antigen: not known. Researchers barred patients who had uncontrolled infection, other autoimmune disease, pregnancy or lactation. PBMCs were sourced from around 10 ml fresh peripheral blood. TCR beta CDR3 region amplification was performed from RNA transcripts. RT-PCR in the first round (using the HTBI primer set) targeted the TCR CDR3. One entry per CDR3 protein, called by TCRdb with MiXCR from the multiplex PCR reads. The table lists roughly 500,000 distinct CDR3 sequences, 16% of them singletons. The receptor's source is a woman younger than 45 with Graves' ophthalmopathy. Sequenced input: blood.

The CDR3 DNA is TGTGCCAGCAGGAAACGGGGGGTAGGAGGCCCTAACAATGAGCAGTTCTTC. Translation: CASRKRGVGGPNNEQFF. The rearrangement links TRBV6-1 to TRBJ2-1; 7 bases match TRBD2. Trimming took 6 bases from V and 5 from J; bases not matched to a gene: 16. There are 17 residues in the CDR3. Germline lookup yields CDR1 MNHNS and CDR2 SASEGT.